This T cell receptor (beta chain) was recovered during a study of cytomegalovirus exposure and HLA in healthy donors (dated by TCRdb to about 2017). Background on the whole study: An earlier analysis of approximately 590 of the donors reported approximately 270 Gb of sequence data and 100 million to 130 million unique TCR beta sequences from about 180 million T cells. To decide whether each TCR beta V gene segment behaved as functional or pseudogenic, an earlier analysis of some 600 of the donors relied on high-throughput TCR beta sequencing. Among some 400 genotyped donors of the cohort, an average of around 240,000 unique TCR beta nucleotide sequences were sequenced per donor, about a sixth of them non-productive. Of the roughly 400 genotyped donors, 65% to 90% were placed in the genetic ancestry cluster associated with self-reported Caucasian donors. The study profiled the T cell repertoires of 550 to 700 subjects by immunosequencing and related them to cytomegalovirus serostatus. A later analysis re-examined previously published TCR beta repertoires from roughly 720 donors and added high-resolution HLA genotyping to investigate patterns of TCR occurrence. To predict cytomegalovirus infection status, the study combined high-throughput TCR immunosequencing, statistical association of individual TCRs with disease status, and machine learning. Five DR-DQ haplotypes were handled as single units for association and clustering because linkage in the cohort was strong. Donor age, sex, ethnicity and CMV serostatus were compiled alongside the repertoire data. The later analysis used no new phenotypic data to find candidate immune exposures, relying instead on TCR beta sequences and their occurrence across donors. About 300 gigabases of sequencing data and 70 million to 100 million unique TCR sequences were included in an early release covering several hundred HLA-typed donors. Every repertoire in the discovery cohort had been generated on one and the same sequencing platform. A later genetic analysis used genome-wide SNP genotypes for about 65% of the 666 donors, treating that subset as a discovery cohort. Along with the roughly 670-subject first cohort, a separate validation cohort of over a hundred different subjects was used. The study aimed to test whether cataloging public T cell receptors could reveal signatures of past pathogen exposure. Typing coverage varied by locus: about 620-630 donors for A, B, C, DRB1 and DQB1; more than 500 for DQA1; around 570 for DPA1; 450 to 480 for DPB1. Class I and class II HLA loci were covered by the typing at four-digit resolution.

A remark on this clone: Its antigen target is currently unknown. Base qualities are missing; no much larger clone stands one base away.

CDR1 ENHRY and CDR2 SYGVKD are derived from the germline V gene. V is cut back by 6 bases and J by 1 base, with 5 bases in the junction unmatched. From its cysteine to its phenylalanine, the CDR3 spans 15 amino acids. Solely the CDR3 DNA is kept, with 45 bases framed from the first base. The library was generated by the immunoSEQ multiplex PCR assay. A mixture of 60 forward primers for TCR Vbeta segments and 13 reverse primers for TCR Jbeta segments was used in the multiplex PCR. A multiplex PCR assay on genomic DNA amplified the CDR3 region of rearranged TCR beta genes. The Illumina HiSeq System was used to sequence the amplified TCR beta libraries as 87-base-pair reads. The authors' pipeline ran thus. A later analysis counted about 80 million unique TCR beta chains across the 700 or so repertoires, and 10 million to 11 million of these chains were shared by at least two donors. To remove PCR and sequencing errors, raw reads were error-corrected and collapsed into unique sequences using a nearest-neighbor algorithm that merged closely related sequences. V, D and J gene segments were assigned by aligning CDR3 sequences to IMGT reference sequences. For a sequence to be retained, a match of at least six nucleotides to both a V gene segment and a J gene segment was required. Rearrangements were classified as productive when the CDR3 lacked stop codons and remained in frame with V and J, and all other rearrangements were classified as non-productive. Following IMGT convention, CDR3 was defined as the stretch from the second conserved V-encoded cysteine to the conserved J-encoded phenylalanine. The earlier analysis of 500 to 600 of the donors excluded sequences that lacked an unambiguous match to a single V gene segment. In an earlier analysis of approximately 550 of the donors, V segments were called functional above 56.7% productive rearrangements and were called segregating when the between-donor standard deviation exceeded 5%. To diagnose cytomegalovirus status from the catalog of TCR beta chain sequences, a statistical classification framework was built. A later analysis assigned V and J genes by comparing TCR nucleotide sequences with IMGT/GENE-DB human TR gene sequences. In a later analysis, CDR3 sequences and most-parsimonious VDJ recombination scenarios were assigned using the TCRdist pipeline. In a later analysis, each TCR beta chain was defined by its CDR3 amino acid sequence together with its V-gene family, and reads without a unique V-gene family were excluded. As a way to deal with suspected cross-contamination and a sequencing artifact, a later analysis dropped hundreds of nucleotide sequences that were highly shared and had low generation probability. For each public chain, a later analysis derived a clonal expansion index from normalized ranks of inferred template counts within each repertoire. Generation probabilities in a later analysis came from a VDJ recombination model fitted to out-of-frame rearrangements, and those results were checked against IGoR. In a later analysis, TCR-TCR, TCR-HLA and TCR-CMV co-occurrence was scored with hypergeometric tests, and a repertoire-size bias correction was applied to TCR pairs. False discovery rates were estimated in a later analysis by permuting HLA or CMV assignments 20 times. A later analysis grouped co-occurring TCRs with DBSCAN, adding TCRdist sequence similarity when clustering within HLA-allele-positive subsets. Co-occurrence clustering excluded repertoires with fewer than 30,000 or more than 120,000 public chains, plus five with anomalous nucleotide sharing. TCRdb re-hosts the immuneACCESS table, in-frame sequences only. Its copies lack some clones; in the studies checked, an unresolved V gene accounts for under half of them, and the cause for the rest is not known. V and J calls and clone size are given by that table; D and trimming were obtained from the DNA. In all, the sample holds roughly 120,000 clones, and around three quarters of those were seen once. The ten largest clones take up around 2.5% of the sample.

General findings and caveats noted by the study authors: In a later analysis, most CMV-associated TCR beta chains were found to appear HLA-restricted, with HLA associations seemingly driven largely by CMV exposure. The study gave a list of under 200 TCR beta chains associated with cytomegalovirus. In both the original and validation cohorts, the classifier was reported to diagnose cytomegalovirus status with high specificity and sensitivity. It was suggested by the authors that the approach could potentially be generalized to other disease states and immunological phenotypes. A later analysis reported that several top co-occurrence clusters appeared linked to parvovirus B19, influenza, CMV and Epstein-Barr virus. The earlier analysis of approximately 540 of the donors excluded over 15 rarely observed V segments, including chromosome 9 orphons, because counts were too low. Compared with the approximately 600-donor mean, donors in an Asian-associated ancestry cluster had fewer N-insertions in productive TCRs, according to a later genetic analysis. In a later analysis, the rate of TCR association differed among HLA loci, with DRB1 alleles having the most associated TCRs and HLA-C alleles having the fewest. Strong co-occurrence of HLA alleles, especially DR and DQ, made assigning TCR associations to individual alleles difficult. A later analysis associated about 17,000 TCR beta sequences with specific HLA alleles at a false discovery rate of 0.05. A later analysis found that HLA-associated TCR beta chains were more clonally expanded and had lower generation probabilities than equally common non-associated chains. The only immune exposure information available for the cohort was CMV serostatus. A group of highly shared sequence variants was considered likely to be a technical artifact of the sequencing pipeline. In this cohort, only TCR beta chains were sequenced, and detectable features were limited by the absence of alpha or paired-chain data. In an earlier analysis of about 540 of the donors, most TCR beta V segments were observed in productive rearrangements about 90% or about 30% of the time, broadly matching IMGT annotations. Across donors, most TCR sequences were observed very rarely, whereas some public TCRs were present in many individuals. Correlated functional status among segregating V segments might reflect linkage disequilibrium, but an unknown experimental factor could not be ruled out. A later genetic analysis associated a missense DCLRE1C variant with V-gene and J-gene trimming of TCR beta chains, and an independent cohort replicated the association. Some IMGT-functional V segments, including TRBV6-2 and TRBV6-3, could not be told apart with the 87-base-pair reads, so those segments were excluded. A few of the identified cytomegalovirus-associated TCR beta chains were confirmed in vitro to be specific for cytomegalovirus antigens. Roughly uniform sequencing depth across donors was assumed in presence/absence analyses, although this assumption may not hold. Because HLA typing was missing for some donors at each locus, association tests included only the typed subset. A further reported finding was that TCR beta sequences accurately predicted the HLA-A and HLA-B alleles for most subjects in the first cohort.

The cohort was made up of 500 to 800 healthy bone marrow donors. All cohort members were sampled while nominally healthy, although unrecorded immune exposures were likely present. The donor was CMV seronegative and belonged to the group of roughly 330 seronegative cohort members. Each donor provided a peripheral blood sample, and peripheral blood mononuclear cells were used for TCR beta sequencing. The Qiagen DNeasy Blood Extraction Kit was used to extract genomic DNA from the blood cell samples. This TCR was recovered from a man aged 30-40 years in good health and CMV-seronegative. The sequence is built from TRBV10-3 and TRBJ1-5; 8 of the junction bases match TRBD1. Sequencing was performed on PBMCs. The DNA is TGTGCCATCAGCCCCACAGGGGGGAGCAATCAGCCCCAGCATTTT. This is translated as CAISPTGGSNQPQHF.